This T cell receptor beta chain was profiled in a study of early T cells in non-severe SARS-CoV-2 infection (dated by TCRdb to about 2021). Background on the whole study: TCR sequencing used bulk RNA from unsorted whole blood, so alpha and beta chains could not be paired. The investigation overall reported the following: Matching against VDJdb was skewed toward anti-spike CD8 responses, likely underestimated virus-specific expansions, and missed private and CD4 specificities.

In its sample, this clonotype was seen a few times. It lacks a known antigen. Base qualities are not at hand, and no much larger clone is one base apart. Library method: 5' RACE. Sequencing instrument: NextSeq 500. The TCR library protocol attached unique molecular identifiers to individual cDNA molecules to correct for sequencing error and PCR bias. Sequencing covered both TCR alpha and beta chains, and within each sample the abundances of alpha and beta sequences were tightly co-correlated. The study's processing was this. Decombinator V4 was used to perform V gene, J gene and CDR3 annotation of TCR sequences. TCRs were defined as expanded if a significant change between any two time points was detected under a Poisson model with p below 0.0001. TCR abundances were normalised to the total number of TCRs sequenced per sample and were expressed as counts per million. TRAV1-2 paired with TRAJ12, TRAJ20 or TRAJ33 defined MAIT TCRs, while TRAV10 paired with TRAJ18 defined iNKT TCRs. VDJdb, accessed 1 November 2021, was searched for CMV, EBV and SARS-CoV-2 annotated TCRs, with TCRs annotated for multiple antigens excluded. The raw public data were reprocessed by TCRdb itself: fastp quality trimming at Q25, MiXCR clonotype calling, in-frame beta chains only. CDR3 protein sequences are deduplicated, and each keeps its most common genes and DNA. The V and J calls, along with clone size, are taken from TCRdb and not from the paper's own processing. Counted in this sample were about 83,000 distinct CDR3 sequences; 12% of them appeared once. The top ten constitute more than 6.5% of the sample.

This was a case-control study nested in a cohort of healthcare workers in London, UK, who had nasopharyngeal swab PCR tests and blood samples taken every week. Healthcare workers were recruited during the week of the UK lockdown, between 23 and 31 March 2020, and followed weekly for up to roughly 15 weeks. From V the trimming removes 1 base and from J it removes 5 bases, while the gene matches leave 3 bases of the junction unaccounted for. Its CDR3 holds 15 amino acids, cysteine through phenylalanine. This entry keeps only the CDR3 DNA: 45 bases, framed from base 1. Sequences LGHNA (CDR1) and YSLEER (CDR2) are obtained from the germline V gene.

The sequence joins TRBV4-3 to TRBJ2-3, with TRBD2 identical over 10 junction bases. The sequence derives from an adult who was a healthcare worker with PCR-confirmed SARS-CoV-2 infection or an uninfected control (not recorded which). Material: whole blood. The sequenced DNA: TGCGCCAGCAGCCAAGCAGCGGGAGGGGAAGATACGCAGTATTTT. The resulting protein is CASSQAAGGEDTQYF.